The source of this T cell receptor beta chain is a study of radiation and T cells in renal cell carcinoma. This CDR3 region has 15 residues. Germline V gene lookup returns CDR1 ENHRY and CDR2 SYGVKD. The ends lost 9 bases at V and 1 base at J; junction bases unmatched: 7. Time point here: blood 4 weeks post-SBRT, at nephrectomy. Treatment denoted: 15 Gy SBRT to primary tumor, nephrectomy 4 weeks later. This renal cell carcinoma was of the clear cell type. Generated by immunoSEQ multiplex PCR, the TCRdb table keeps only in-frame clones and is missing some. The data contain approximately 70,000 clones, 60% to 85% of them singletons.

The sequence came from a man aged 60-69 years with renal cell carcinoma. The material sequenced was blood, taken from a patient whose treatment included radiotherapy and nephrectomy. The rearrangement joins TRBV10-3 to TRBJ1-2; 11 nucleotides align to TRBD1. The CDR3 is CAMVGQGAFNYGYTF. The CDR3 DNA reads as TGTGCCATGGTTGGACAGGGGGCTTTTAACTATGGCTACACCTTC.